This T cell receptor (beta chain) was retrieved from a study of blood T cell repertoires in COVID-19. Germline V gene data show CDR1 as MDHEN and CDR2 as SYDVKM. CDR3 size: 17 residues. V gave up 6 bases and J gave up 2 bases, with 20 bases separating them. The protocol was immunoSEQ multiplex PCR, while the TCRdb copy is restricted to in-frame clones and leaves out a portion. The data contain some 170,000 clones, roughly 82% of them singletons. This clone was counted a single time. This TCR came from a woman between 65 and 79 years old with acute or convalescent COVID-19. The specimen sequenced was peripheral blood. The V and J genes are TRBV28 and TRBJ2-1, with TRBD2 as a possible D gene (6 bases). The CDR3 nucleotides read TGTGCCAGCAGCCCCTTGGGGGGTGTAGCGGCCTACAATGAGCAGTTCTTC. The encoded protein is CASSPLGGVAAYNEQFF.